This T cell receptor beta chain is from a study of graft-versus-host responses after intestinal transplantation. Study at large: Multivisceral, liver-intestinal, or isolated intestinal grafts were transplanted into recipients. The study gave all recipients anti-thymocyte globulin induction, then tacrolimus and steroids for two to three years. Whole-study results and caveats: Marrow from the recipient contained GvH clones, some of which had appeared first in ileum or blood.

The J segment lost 2 bases and the V segment lost 4 bases, leaving 13 bases of the junction unmatched. The CDR3 has 18 residues. CDR1 SNHLY and CDR2 FYNNEI come from the germline V gene. Concerning this clone itself: What it binds is unknown.

TCRdb keeps only in-frame clones here, not all; method: immunoSEQ multiplex PCR. This table holds under 100,000 clones, 92% found once. V usage is TRBV2 and J usage is TRBJ2-7; 11 bases line up with TRBD2. This receptor was identified in a human donor who was the organ donor for an intestinal transplant. Here the sequenced sample was unstimulated CD8+ T cells sorted from spleen or lymph node cells, taken before transplant. The CDR3 loop reads CASSGGGASGGPPYEQYF. The CDR3 nucleotides are TGTGCCAGCAGTGGGGGAGGGGCTAGCGGGGGGCCCCCCTACGAGCAGTACTTC.